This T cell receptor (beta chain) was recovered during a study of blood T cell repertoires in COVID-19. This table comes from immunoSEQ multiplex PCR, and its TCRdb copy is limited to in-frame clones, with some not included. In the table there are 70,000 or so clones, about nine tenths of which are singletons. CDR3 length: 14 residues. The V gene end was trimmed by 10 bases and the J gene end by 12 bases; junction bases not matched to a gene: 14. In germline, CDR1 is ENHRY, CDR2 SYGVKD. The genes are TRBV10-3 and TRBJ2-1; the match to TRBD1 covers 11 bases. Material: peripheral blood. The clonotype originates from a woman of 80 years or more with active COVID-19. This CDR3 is CATAGTGGPVGQFF. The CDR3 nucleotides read TGTGCCACAGCCGGGACAGGGGGTCCGGTTGGGCAGTTCTTC.